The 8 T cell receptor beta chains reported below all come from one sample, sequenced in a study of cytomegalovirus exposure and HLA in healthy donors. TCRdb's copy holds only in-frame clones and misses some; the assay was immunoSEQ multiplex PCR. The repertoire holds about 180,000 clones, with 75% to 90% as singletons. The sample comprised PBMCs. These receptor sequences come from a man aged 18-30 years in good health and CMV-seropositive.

The CDR3 nucleotides are TGTGCCAGCACAGGGGTTGTAGGTCGCAATGAGCAGTTCTTC. It specifies CASTGVVGRNEQFF. The chain links TRBV28 to TRBJ2-1, with D possibly being TRBD1 (6 bases). With 7 bases removed from V and 6 bases from J, the gap between germline ends came to 16 bases. CDR3 length: 14 residues. Germline CDR1 reads MDHEN; CDR2 reads SYDVKM.

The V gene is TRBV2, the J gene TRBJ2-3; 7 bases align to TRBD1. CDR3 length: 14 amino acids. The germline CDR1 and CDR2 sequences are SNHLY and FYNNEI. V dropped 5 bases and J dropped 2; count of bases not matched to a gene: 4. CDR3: CASSRDRLTDTQYF. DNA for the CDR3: TGTGCCAGCAGTCGGGACAGACTCACAGATACGCAGTATTTT.

The CDR3 region has the DNA TGTGCCAGCAGTCCCCAGGGGGTCTCCTACGAGCAGTACTTC. Translation: CASSPQGVSYEQYF. The genes are TRBV28 and TRBJ2-7; TRBD1 agrees at 7 bases. The CDR3 has 14 residues. With V trimmed by 5 bases and J by 0 bases, 4 bases remained unmatched. Germline V gene data show CDR1 as MDHEN and CDR2 as SYDVKM.

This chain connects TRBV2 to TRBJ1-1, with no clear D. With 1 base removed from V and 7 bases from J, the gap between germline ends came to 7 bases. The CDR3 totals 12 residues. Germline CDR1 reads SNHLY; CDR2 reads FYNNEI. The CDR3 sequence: CASSEGQIEAFF. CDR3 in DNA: TGTGCCAGCAGTGAAGGACAAATTGAAGCTTTCTTT.

The chain's CDR3 is CASSQVSRNQETQYF. CDR3 sequence (DNA): TGCGCCAGCAGCCAAGTCTCCAGGAACCAAGAGACCCAGTACTTC. The chain recombines TRBV4-1 with TRBJ2-5; D unresolved. Germline CDR1 reads MGHRA; CDR2 reads YSYEKL. The V gene lost 1 base and the J gene lost 0 bases, with 9 bases spanning the gap. The CDR3 length is 15 residues.

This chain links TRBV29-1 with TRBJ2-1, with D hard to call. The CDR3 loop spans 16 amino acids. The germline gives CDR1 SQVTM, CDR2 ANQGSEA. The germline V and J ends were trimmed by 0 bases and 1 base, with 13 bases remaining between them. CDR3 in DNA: TGCAGCGTTGAAGACCATTTGGCGGATTCCTACAATGAGCAGTTCTTC. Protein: CSVEDHLADSYNEQFF.

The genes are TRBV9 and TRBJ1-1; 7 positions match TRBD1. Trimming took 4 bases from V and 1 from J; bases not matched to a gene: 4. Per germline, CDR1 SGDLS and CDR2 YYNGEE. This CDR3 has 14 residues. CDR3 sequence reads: CASSPRTGNTEAFF. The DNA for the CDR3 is TGTGCCAGCAGCCCGAGGACAGGGAACACTGAAGCTTTCTTT.

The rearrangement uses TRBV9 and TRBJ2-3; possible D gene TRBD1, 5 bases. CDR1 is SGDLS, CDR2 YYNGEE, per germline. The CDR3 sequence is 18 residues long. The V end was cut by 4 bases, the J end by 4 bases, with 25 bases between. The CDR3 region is CASSSDRGHWQGADTQYF. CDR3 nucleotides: TGTGCCAGCAGCTCAGACCGAGGACATTGGCAAGGGGCAGATACGCAGTATTTT. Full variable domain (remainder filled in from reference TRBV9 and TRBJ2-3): DSGVTQTPKHLITATGQRVTLRCSPRSGDLSVYWYQQSLDQGLQFLIQYYNGEERAKGNILERFSAQQFPDLHSELNLSSLELGDSALYFCASSSDRGHWQGADTQYFGPGTRLTVL.